One and the same sample provided the 13 T cell receptor beta chains below, sequenced in a study of shared clonotypes between healthy human individuals. Only in-frame clones appear in the TCRdb table, and some are missing; sequencing was by immunoSEQ multiplex PCR. The table has 2.3 million or so clones, 85% to 95% seen once. The sequenced sample was naive CD4+ T cells from PBMCs. The subset was: CD45RA+ positively selected. These receptors all come from a man aged 18 to 29 in good health. Some clones in this sample may be carry-over from other donors' samples.

V is TRBV28 and J is TRBJ1-1; no clear D. The ends were cut back, 8 bases at V and 7 bases at J, with 14 bases in the middle. There are 12 residues in the CDR3. Looked up from germline, CDR1 is MDHEN and CDR2 is SYDVKM. The CDR3 region has the DNA TGTGCCAGCCTTACGGACCGGTTTGAAGCTTTCTTT. Translating it yields CASLTDRFEAFF.

The chain combines TRBV10-1 with TRBJ2-7; 8 bases agree with TRBD1. V lost 6 bases, J lost 2 bases, and 6 bases stayed unmatched. The germline V gene has CDR1 WNHNN and CDR2 SYGVQD (reference sequence). CDR3 length: 14 residues. The CDR3 is CASSVTRGPYEQYF. The CDR3 DNA sequence: TGCGCCAGCAGCGTTACCAGGGGGCCCTACGAGCAGTACTTC.

V gene TRBV5-5 combines with J gene TRBJ2-7; D not resolved. Germline assignment: CDR1 SGHKS and CDR2 YYEKEE (reference sequence). Trimming took 0 bases from V and 2 from J, leaving 6 bases between them. The CDR3 contains 13 residues. CDR3 in amino acids: CASSLVTAYEQYF. DNA of the CDR3: TGTGCCAGCAGCTTGGTCACAGCCTACGAGCAGTACTTC.

On this clone itself: This sample includes further DNA sequences coding for the same CDR3. The rearrangement links TRBV18 to TRBJ1-5; TRBD1 is a possible D gene (6 bases). CDR3 length equals 13 residues. Trimming took off 3 bases at V and 5 bases at J, with 8 bases between the two ends. Germline V lookup: CDR1 KGHSH, CDR2 LQKENI. This CDR3 reads CASSPRQDQPQHF. In DNA form, the CDR3 reads TGTGCCAGCTCACCTAGACAGGATCAGCCCCAGCATTTT.

V usage is TRBV7-2 and J usage is TRBJ1-4, with 9 bases lining up with TRBD1. Germline CDR1 reads SGHTA; CDR2 reads FQGNSA. The CDR3 runs to 16 residues. V trimming: 5 bases; J trimming: 6 bases; junction bases outside the gene matches: 10. The CDR3 DNA follows: TGTGCCAGCAGCCGAGGGGGCGGGACAGGGTATGAAAAACTGTTTTTT. This sequence encodes CASSRGGGTGYEKLFF. Full variable domain (rest looked up from reference TRBV7-2 and TRBJ1-4): GAGVSQSPSNKVTEKGKDVELRCDPISGHTALYWYRQSLGQGLEFLIYFQGNSAPDKSGLPSDRFSAERTGGSVSTLTIQRTQQEDSAVYLCASSRGGGTGYEKLFFGSGTQLSVL.

This clone showed up just once. This chain links TRBV19 with TRBJ1-1, with 11 positions matching TRBD1. V shed 4 bases, J shed 2 bases, and the junction held 6 bases outside the gene matches. The CDR3 runs to 16 residues. CDR1 and CDR2 from the germline V gene are LNHDA and SQIVND (reference sequence). The CDR3 DNA sequence: TGTGCCAGTAGTACAAGGGACAGGGGGTATAACACTGAAGCTTTCTTT. Residues: CASSTRDRGYNTEAFF.

The chain couples TRBV19 to TRBJ1-2; 8 bases align to TRBD1. The germline CDR1 and CDR2 sequences are LNHDA and SQIVND (reference sequence). The CDR3 consists of 15 residues. V dropped 5 bases and J dropped 7; count of bases not matched to a gene: 12. CDR3: CASSLRLTGEGGYTF. The CDR3 coding sequence is TGTGCCAGTAGTTTACGACTGACAGGGGAAGGTGGCTACACCTTC. Looking up the rest from reference TRBV19 and TRBJ1-2 gives the full variable domain: DGGITQSPKYLFRKEGQNVTLSCEQNLNHDAMYWYRQDPGQGLRLIYYSQIVNDFQKGDIAEGYSVSREKKESFPLTVTSAQKNPTAFYLCASSLRLTGEGGYTFGSGTRLTVV.

V usage is TRBV30 and J usage is TRBJ2-7; TRBD2 aligns across 10 bases. Germline loops: CDR1 GTSNPN, CDR2 SVGIG (reference sequence). There are 17 residues in the CDR3. The trim removed 2 bases at V and 6 bases at J, leaving 16 bases unmatched. The CDR3 region has the DNA TGTGCCTGGAGTCGCACTGCCCAAGCGGGAGGGCTGCGCGAGCAGTACTTC. This encodes CAWSRTAQAGGLREQYF.

This chain connects TRBV7-6 to TRBJ1-1; a possible D gene is TRBD1 (6 bases). CDR1 is SGHVS, CDR2 FNYEAQ, per germline. V shed 4 bases and J shed 1 base, with 13 bases lying between them. This CDR3 spans 15 amino acids. The CDR3 coding sequence is TGTGCCAGCAGCTGGCAGGGGTCGGAGAACACTGAAGCTTTCTTT. The encoded protein is CASSWQGSENTEAFF.

This chain uses TRBV7-9 with TRBJ2-1; 11 bases line up with TRBD2. The CDR3 sequence is 16 residues long. Looked up from germline, CDR1 is SEHNR and CDR2 is FQNEAQ (reference sequence). V shed 5 bases and J 4 bases; nucleotides not matched to a gene: 7. The CDR3 DNA follows: TGTGCCAGCAGCACTTGGACTAGCGGGCCGTACAATGAGCAGTTCTTC. Its translation: CASSTWTSGPYNEQFF.

A single count supports this clone. The J gene is TRBJ1-2, the V gene TRBV5-6, with D unresolved. The CDR3 sequence is 15 residues long. Trimming removed 4 bases from V and 0 bases from J, with 13 bases in between. The germline V gene has CDR1 SGHDT and CDR2 YYEEEE. CDR3 amino acids: CASSPWRPTNYGYTF. The CDR3, as DNA: TGTGCCAGCAGCCCTTGGAGGCCGACTAACTATGGCTACACCTTC.

The rearrangement uses TRBV28 and TRBJ1-5, with D possibly being TRBD1 (5 bases). Trimming stripped 6 bases from V and 4 bases from J, with 13 bases between. The CDR3 runs 14 residues. Germline V lookup: CDR1 MDHEN, CDR2 SYDVKM. CDR3 sequence (DNA): TGTGCCAGCAGCAACGGGGGGTTTAATCAGCCCCAGCATTTT. The encoded protein is CASSNGGFNQPQHF.

The V gene is TRBV2, the J gene TRBJ2-5, with 15 bases lining up with TRBD2. V shed 7 bases and J 7 bases; nucleotides not matched to a gene: 22. The length of the CDR3 is 20 residues. Germline assignment: CDR1 SNHLY and CDR2 FYNNEI. CDR3: CASTRTSGTSGRHKWGTQYF. CDR3 DNA: TGTGCCAGCACCAGAACCTCCGGGACTAGCGGGAGGCACAAATGGGGGACCCAGTACTTC.